These 27 T cell receptor beta chains share one sample of origin, sequenced in a study of cytomegalovirus exposure and HLA in healthy donors (dated by TCRdb to the late 2010s). The protocol used for the library was the immunoSEQ multiplex PCR assay. For the multiplex PCR, a mixture combining 60 forward primers for TCR Vbeta segments and 13 reverse primers for TCR Jbeta segments was used. TCRdb retrieved this table from immuneACCESS and kept in-frame rearrangements only. Not all clones are present; in checked studies, unresolved V genes account for under half, and no reason is known for the remainder. This sample lists fewer than 250,000 clones; roughly 80% were detected once. Together, the top ten hold 2.9% of the sample. The material sequenced was PBMCs. These receptors came from a man under 40 in good health and CMV-seronegative.

This clone came up once. V and J are TRBV19 and TRBJ2-1, with 10 bases aligning to TRBD2. Germline V lookup: CDR1 LNHDA, CDR2 SQIVND (reference sequence). This CDR3 is built from 15 residues. Trimming cost V 5 bases and J 16 bases; bases outside gene matches: 17. The CDR3 here is CASSPGTSVYNDQFF. As DNA, the CDR3 is TGTGCCAGTAGTCCCGGGACTAGCGTCTACAATGACCAATTCTTC.

This chain uses TRBV6-1 with TRBJ2-5; 8 bases align to TRBD2. Germline V gene data show CDR1 as MNHNS and CDR2 as SASEGT. This CDR3 is built from 15 residues. V gave up 3 bases and J gave up 11 bases; unmatched junction bases: 14. CDR3 DNA sequence: TGTGCCAGCAGTGAGATTTGGGGGCCCGGGGGGGAGCAGTACTTC. It encodes CASSEIWGPGGEQYF.

This clone turned up a few times. The chain uses TRBV6-6 and TRBJ2-2; a weak D match, TRBD2 (5 bases). Germline assignment: CDR1 MNHNY and CDR2 SVGAGI (reference sequence). V lost 4 bases to trimming and J lost 5 bases, with 11 bases between them. This CDR3 has 14 amino acids. CDR3 amino acids: CASSSGVETGELFF. The CDR3 region has the DNA TGTGCCAGCAGTTCCGGGGTGGAAACCGGGGAGCTGTTTTTT.

The chain links TRBV5-6 to TRBJ2-2; 8 positions agree with TRBD2. V was pared by 4 bases and J by 7 bases, with 12 bases of the junction left unmatched. Germline lookup yields CDR1 SGHDT and CDR2 YYEEEE. The CDR3 runs to 16 residues. DNA for the CDR3: TGTGCCAGCAGCCTACGAGCGGGGGCGTACGTCGGGGAGCTGTTTTTT. Amino acid sequence: CASSLRAGAYVGELFF.

CDR3 coding DNA: TGTGCCAGCAGCTTAGGTCCAGGGCTCACAGATACGCAGTATTTT. Amino acids: CASSLGPGLTDTQYF. The chain has TRBV7-3 and TRBJ2-3; maybe TRBD1 (5 bases). V was pared by 2 bases and J by 2 bases, with 11 bases between. The CDR3 has 15 residues. Germline loops: CDR1 SGHTA, CDR2 FQGTGA.

The CDR3 DNA sequence: TGTGCCAGCAGCTCAGGACAGGGGGTGAACACTGAAGCTTTCTTT. This translates into CASSSGQGVNTEAFF. V and J are TRBV7-6 and TRBJ1-1, with 10 nucleotides matching TRBD1. CDR3 length: 15 amino acids. V was pared by 4 bases and J by 0 bases, with 2 bases of the junction left unmatched. CDR1 and CDR2 from the germline V gene are SGHVS and FNYEAQ.

The genes are TRBV7-9 and TRBJ2-7, with D unclear. V was shortened by 2 bases and J by 4 bases, with 12 bases between the two germline ends. The CDR3 covers 14 residues. Germline CDR1 is SEHNR and CDR2 is FQNEAQ (reference sequence). In DNA, the CDR3 is TGTGCCAGCAGCTTAAATTACTCCCCGTACGAGCAGTACTTC. It specifies CASSLNYSPYEQYF.

This chain joins TRBV4-1 and TRBJ1-6; D not certain. This CDR3 is built from 12 residues. In germline, CDR1 is MGHRA, CDR2 YSYEKL. The V end was cut by 3 bases, the J end by 9 bases, with 6 bases between. The CDR3 nucleotides are TGCGCCAGCAGCCAGCGCCCTTCACCCCTCCACTTT. Its translation: CASSQRPSPLHF.

The chain has TRBV27 and TRBJ2-5; 8 bases are a match to TRBD2. The ends lost 2 bases at V and 5 bases at J; junction bases unmatched: 7. The CDR3 sequence is 15 residues long. Per germline, CDR1 MNHEY and CDR2 SMNVEV (reference sequence). The CDR3 loop is CASSLKRGPGETQYF. DNA for the CDR3: TGTGCCAGCAGTTTAAAGCGGGGGCCAGGGGAGACCCAGTACTTC.

This rearrangement joins TRBV2 to TRBJ1-4; 7 bases map to TRBD1. Germline CDR1 is SNHLY and CDR2 is FYNNEI. CDR3 length: 14 residues. J gave up 5 bases and V 6 bases, and 6 bases lay outside the gene matches. The CDR3: CASRPDRVNEKLFF. In DNA, the CDR3 is TGTGCCAGCAGGCCTGACAGGGTGAATGAAAAACTGTTTTTT.

For this clone: One end of the junction does not line up with germline, which may come from a read error. The chain links TRBV4-1 to TRBJ2-7; 7 bases line up with TRBD2. The CDR3 extends over 14 amino acids. Germline CDR1 MGHRA, CDR2 YSYEKL. The CDR3 DNA reads as TGCGCCAGCAGCCAAGATCAGGAGCGGGGTCTATTACTTTTC. Its translation: CASSQDQERGLLLF.

The V gene is TRBV7-3, the J gene TRBJ2-5; 9 bases map to TRBD1. The CDR3 consists of 16 residues. Trimming at V came to 2 bases and at J to 3 bases, leaving 7 bases not matched to a gene. Germline V CDR1 and CDR2: SGHTA, FQGTGA. The CDR3 spells CASSLGTGREEETQYF. CDR3 in DNA: TGTGCCAGCAGCTTAGGGACAGGGAGAGAGGAAGAGACCCAGTACTTC.

The V and J genes are TRBV11-2 and TRBJ2-1, with D possibly being TRBD2 (7 bases). V was cut by 3 bases and J by 6 bases, with 12 bases left in between. Germline V CDR1 and CDR2: SGHAT, FQNNGV. This CDR3 has 14 amino acids. The CDR3 sequence: CASSLGAGANEQFF. CDR3 sequence (DNA): TGTGCCAGCAGCTTGGGTGCGGGGGCCAATGAGCAGTTCTTC.

The chain is built from TRBV4-3 and TRBJ2-3; D perhaps matches TRBD2 (5 bases). This CDR3 spans 18 amino acids. Trimming took off 0 bases at V and 0 bases at J, with 16 bases between the two ends. Germline V gene sequence: CDR1 LGHNA, CDR2 YSLEER. DNA for the CDR3: TGCGCCAGCAGCCAAGATGATGCTCGGACGGGAAGCACAGATACGCAGTATTTT. It specifies CASSQDDARTGSTDTQYF.

This clone occurred a few times. The chain joins TRBV4-2 to TRBJ1-4, with unresolved D. Germline CDR1 LGHNA, CDR2 YNFKEQ. Trimming shortened V by 6 bases and J by 5 bases, and 10 bases separated the two germline ends. This CDR3 contains 13 residues. CDR3 residues: CASSRERNEKLFF. CDR3 in DNA: TGTGCCAGCAGTAGGGAGAGAAATGAAAAACTGTTTTTT.

V usage is TRBV19 and J usage is TRBJ2-7, with TRBD2 identical over 9 bases. CDR1 and CDR2 (germline): LNHDA, SQIVND (reference sequence). This CDR3 contains 14 residues. V was clipped by 3 bases and J by 4 bases; unmatched bases: 4. The CDR3 DNA sequence: TGTGCCAGTAGTATTCAAGCGGGGGGATACGAGCAGTACTTC. Translated, it gives CASSIQAGGYEQYF. Full variable domain (rest looked up from reference TRBV19 and TRBJ2-7): DGGITQSPKYLFRKEGQNVTLSCEQNLNHDAMYWYRQDPGQGLRLIYYSQIVNDFQKGDIAEGYSVSREKKESFPLTVTSAQKNPTAFYLCASSIQAGGYEQYFGPGTRLTVT.

Points on this clone: One junction end disagrees with the germline gene, perhaps due to a read error. This chain joins TRBV5-1 and TRBJ2-6; the match to TRBD2 covers 8 bases. This CDR3 has 13 amino acids. The V gene's germline CDR1 is SGHRS and CDR2 YFSETQ. The CDR3 DNA sequence: TGCGCCAGCTCCCCCGGGGGGGCCAGCGTCCTGACTTTC. Its translation is CASSPGGASVLTF.

This chain joins TRBV28 and TRBJ2-1; TRBD1 matches at 8 bases. Looked up from germline, CDR1 is MDHEN and CDR2 is SYDVKM. This CDR3 is 13 amino acids long. V dropped 8 bases and J dropped 5; count of bases not matched to a gene: 5. CDR3 residues: CASRETGDNEQFF. The CDR3 coding sequence is TGTGCCAGCCGGGAGACAGGGGACAATGAGCAGTTCTTC.

The chain couples TRBV5-1 to TRBJ1-2; D gene unclear. The length of the CDR3 is 14 residues. The V and J ends lost 1 base and 5 bases respectively, with 12 bases between them. Germline V gene sequence: CDR1 SGHRS, CDR2 YFSETQ. The CDR3 sequence is CASSLSAPLYGYTF. Written as DNA, the CDR3 is TGCGCCAGCAGCTTGAGCGCCCCGCTTTATGGCTACACCTTC. The whole variable domain, remainder taken from reference TRBV5-1 and TRBJ1-2, is KAGVTQTPRYLIKTRGQQVTLSCSPISGHRSVSWYQQTPGQGLQFLFEYFSETQRNKGNFPGRFSGRQFSNSRSEMNVSTLELGDSALYLCASSLSAPLYGYTFGSGTRLTVV.

V usage is TRBV7-9 and J usage is TRBJ2-1, with a weak D call TRBD1 (5 bases). This CDR3 is 13 amino acids long. Germline lookup yields CDR1 SEHNR and CDR2 FQNEAQ (reference sequence). The V end was cut by 1 base, the J end by 4 bases, with 5 bases between. The CDR3 spells CASSLDRYNEQFF. The CDR3 DNA follows: TGTGCCAGCAGCTTAGACAGGTACAATGAGCAGTTCTTC. The whole variable domain, filled in from reference TRBV7-9 and TRBJ2-1, reads DTGVSQNPRHKITKRGQNVTFRCDPISEHNRLYWYRQTLGQGPEFLTYFQNEAQLEKSRLLSDRFSAERPKGSFSTLEIQRTEQGDSAMYLCASSLDRYNEQFFGPGTRLTVL.

This rearrangement joins TRBV28 to TRBJ1-5; TRBD1 agrees at 8 bases. The ends lost 5 bases at V and 1 base at J; junction bases unmatched: 4. CDR3 length: 15 amino acids. CDR1 and CDR2 (germline): MDHEN, SYDVKM. The CDR3 reads CASSPQGASNQPQHF. The CDR3, as DNA: TGTGCCAGCAGTCCCCAGGGGGCCAGCAATCAGCCCCAGCATTTT.

This clone was counted only a few times. The V call is TRBV9, the J call TRBJ2-3; possible D gene TRBD2, 6 bases. V gave up 3 bases and J gave up 0 bases, with 14 bases separating them. This CDR3 is built from 16 residues. The germline CDR1 and CDR2 sequences are SGDLS and YYNGEE. The CDR3 coding sequence is TGTGCCAGCAGCGATCGACTAGGCCCGAGCACAGATACGCAGTATTTT. Its protein is CASSDRLGPSTDTQYF.

This clone was seen a few times. V and J are TRBV18 and TRBJ2-2; D gene unclear. Per the germline V gene, CDR1 is KGHSH and CDR2 is LQKENI. The germline V and J ends were trimmed by 5 bases and 5 bases, with 9 bases remaining between them. The CDR3 runs 13 residues. The CDR3 region has the DNA TGTGCCAGCTCAGCGACTCTTACCGGGGAGCTGTTTTTT. It codes for CASSATLTGELFF.

This rearrangement joins TRBV4-2 to TRBJ2-1; perhaps TRBD2 as D (6 bases). CDR1 and CDR2 (germline): LGHNA, YNFKEQ. The CDR3 is 19 amino acids. V shed 1 base and J shed 2 bases, with 21 bases lying between them. CDR3: CASSQVLRGGAKTYNEQFF. CDR3 nucleotide sequence: TGTGCCAGCAGCCAAGTTTTAAGAGGAGGGGCGAAGACCTACAATGAGCAGTTCTTC.

The gene calls are TRBV9 and TRBJ2-2; tentatively, D is TRBD1 (5 bases). The CDR3 covers 16 residues. Germline V lookup: CDR1 SGDLS, CDR2 YYNGEE. The V gene lost 0 bases and the J gene lost 0 bases, with 9 bases spanning the gap. The CDR3 bases are TGTGCCAGCAGCGTAGCTACAGGACCGAACACCGGGGAGCTGTTTTTT. Translation: CASSVATGPNTGELFF. The whole variable domain, remainder taken from reference TRBV9 and TRBJ2-2, is DSGVTQTPKHLITATGQRVTLRCSPRSGDLSVYWYQQSLDQGLQFLIQYYNGEERAKGNILERFSAQQFPDLHSELNLSSLELGDSALYFCASSVATGPNTGELFFGEGSRLTVL.

This clone was detected once. The V and J genes are TRBV5-6 and TRBJ1-2; D may be TRBD1 (5 bases). The CDR3 is made up of 15 amino acids. CDR1 SGHDT and CDR2 YYEEEE come from the germline V gene. Trimming took 1 base from V and 8 from J, leaving 18 bases between them. Here the CDR3 DNA reads TGTGCCAGCAGCTTGAGGGGTGGCAGGGCTGGCGGCTACACCTTC. Translating gives CASSLRGGRAGGYTF.

This chain connects TRBV5-1 to TRBJ2-3; 11 positions agree with TRBD2. The trim removed 7 bases at V and 3 bases at J, leaving 10 bases unmatched. CDR3 length equals 16 residues. Germline V gives CDR1 SGHRS, CDR2 YFSETQ. The CDR3 DNA reads TGCGCCAGCTCCCACTCGTCTAGCGGGGGGACAGATACGCAGTATTTT. Protein product: CASSHSSSGGTDTQYF.